This T cell receptor (beta chain) derives from a study of beta chain features in type 1 diabetes. This clone was seen only a few times. All of the isolated RNA was reverse transcribed, so expressed TCRB transcripts were sequenced. Data came from immunoSEQ multiplex PCR; TCRdb stores just in-frame clones and leaves some out. The top ten hold over 0.065% of the sample, which has 110,000 or so clones, approximately 39% seen once. Source material: stem cell memory CD4+ T cells from blood. The sequence was obtained from a woman in her late teens or twenties in good health.

The CDR3 loop is CASSLVRNTEAFF. The CDR3 DNA sequence: TGCGCCAGCAGCTTGGTCAGGAACACTGAAGCTTTCTTT. The chain links TRBV5-1 to TRBJ1-1; D not resolved. Looked up from germline, CDR1 is SGHRS and CDR2 is YFSETQ. CDR3 length: 13 residues. V lost 0 bases to trimming and J lost 1 base, with 4 bases between them.